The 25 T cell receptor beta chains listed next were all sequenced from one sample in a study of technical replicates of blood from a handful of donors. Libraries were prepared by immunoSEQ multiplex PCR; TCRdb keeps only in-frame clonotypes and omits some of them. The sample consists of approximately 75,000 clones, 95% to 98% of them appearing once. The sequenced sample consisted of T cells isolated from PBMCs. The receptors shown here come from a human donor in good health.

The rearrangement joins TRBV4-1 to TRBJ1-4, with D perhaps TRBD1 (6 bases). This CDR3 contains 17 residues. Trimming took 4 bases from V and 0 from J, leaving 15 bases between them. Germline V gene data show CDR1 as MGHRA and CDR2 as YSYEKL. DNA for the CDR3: TGCGCCAGCAGCCCTGACAGGTGGCTTTCAACTAATGAAAAACTGTTTTTT. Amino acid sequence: CASSPDRWLSTNEKLFF.

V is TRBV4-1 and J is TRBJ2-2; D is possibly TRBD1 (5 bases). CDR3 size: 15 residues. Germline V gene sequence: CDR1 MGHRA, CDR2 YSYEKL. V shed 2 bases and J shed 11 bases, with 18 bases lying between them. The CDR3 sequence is CASSQRHRTGGELFF. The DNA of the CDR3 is TGCGCCAGCAGCCAACGCCACAGGACCGGCGGAGAGCTGTTTTTT.

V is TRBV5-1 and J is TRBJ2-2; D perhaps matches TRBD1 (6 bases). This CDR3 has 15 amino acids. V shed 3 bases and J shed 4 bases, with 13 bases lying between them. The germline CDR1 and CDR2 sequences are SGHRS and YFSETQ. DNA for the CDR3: TGCGCCAGCAGCTATAACAGGGACGGCACCGGGGAGCTGTTTTTT. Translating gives CASSYNRDGTGELFF.

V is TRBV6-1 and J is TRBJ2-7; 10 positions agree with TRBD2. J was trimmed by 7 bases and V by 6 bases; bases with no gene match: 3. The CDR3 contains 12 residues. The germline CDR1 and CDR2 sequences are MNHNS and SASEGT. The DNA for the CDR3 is TGTGCCAGCAGGAGCGGGAGGGGGGAGCAGTACTTC. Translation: CASRSGRGEQYF.

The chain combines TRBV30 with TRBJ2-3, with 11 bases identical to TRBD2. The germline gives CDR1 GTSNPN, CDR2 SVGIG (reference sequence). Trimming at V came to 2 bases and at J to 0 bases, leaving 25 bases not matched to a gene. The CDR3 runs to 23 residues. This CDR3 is CAWSPDFLRLAGGPRASTDTQYF. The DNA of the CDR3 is TGTGCCTGGAGTCCCGACTTTTTAAGATTAGCGGGAGGGCCTAGAGCTAGCACAGATACGCAGTATTTT. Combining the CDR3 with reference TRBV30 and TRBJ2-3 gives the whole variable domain SQTIHQWPATLVQPVGSPLSLECTVEGTSNPNLYWYRQAAGRGLQLLFYSVGIGQISSEVPQNLSASRPQDRQFILSSKKLLLSDSGFYLCAWSPDFLRLAGGPRASTDTQYFGPGTRLTVL.

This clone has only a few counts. CDR3 region: CASSLAPGGTAGGTYEQYF. The CDR3 DNA sequence: TGTGCCAGCAGCTTAGCCCCCGGGGGAACTGCAGGGGGCACCTACGAGCAGTACTTC. The rearrangement uses TRBV7-6 and TRBJ2-7, with TRBD1 matching 8 bases. The length of the CDR3 is 19 residues. From germline, CDR1 is SGHVS and CDR2 FNYEAQ. With 0 bases clipped from V and 2 bases from J, the junction kept 15 bases outside the gene matches.

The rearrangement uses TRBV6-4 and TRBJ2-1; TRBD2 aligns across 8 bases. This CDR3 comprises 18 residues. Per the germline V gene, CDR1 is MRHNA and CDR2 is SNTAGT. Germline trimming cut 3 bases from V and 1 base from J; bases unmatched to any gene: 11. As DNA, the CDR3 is TGTGCCAGCAGTGATTTTGGTCTGGCGGGAGGTTCCTACAATGAGCAGTTCTTC. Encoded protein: CASSDFGLAGGSYNEQFF.

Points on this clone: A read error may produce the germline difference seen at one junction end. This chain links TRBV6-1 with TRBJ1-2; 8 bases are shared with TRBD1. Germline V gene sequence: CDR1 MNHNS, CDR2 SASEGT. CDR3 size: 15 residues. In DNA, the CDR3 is TGTGCCAGCAGGGAAGGGACAGGACTTAACTATGGCTACACCTTC. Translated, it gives CASREGTGLNYGYTF.

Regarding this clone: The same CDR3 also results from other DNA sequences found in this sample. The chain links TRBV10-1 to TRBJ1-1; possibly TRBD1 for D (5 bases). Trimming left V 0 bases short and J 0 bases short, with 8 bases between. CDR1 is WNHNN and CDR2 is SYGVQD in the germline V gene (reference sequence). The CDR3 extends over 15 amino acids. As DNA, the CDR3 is TGCGCCAGCAGTGAGTCTGGGGCTCTGAACACTGAAGCTTTCTTT. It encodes CASSESGALNTEAFF.

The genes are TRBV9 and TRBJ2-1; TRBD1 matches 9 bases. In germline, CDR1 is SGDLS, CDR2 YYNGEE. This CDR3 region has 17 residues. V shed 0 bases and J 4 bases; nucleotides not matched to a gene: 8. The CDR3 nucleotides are TGTGCCAGCAGCGTAGAATTGAGACAGGGGGGATACAATGAGCAGTTCTTC. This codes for CASSVELRQGGYNEQFF.

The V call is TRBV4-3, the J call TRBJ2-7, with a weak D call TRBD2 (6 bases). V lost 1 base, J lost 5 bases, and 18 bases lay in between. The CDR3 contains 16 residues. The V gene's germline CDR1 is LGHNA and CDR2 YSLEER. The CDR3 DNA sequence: TGCGCCAGCAGCCAAGCTACATCCGGGACTCTAAACGAGCAGTACTTC. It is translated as CASSQATSGTLNEQYF.

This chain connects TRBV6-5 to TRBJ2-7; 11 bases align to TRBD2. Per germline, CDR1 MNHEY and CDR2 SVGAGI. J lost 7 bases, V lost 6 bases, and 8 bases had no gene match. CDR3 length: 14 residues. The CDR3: CASRRTSGSWEQYF. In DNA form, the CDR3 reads TGTGCCAGCAGACGCACTAGCGGGAGCTGGGAGCAGTACTTC.

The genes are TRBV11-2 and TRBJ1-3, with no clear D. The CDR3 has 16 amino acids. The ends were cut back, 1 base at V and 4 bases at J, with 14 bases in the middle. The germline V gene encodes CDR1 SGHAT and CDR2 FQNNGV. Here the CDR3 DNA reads TGTGCCAGCAGCTTAGTTGGTCCCGGGGAAGGAAACACCATATATTTT. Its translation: CASSLVGPGEGNTIYF.

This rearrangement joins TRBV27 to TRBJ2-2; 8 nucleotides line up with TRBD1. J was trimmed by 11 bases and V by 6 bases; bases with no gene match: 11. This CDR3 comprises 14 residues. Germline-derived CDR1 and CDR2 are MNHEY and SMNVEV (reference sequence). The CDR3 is CASRSPGTGFELFF. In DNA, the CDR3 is TGTGCCAGCAGATCTCCCGGGACAGGTTTCGAGCTGTTTTTT.

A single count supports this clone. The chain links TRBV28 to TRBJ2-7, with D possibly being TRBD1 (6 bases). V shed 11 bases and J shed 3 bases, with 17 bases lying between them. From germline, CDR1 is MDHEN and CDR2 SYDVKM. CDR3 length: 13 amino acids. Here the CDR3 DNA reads TGTGCCTGCCGGGACGGGACAAGCTACGAGCAGTACTTC. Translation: CACRDGTSYEQYF.

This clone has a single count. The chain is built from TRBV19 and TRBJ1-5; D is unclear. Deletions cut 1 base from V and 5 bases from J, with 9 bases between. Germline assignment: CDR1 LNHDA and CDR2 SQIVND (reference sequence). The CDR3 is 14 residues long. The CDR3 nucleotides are TGTGCCAGTAGTATAGGTCGAGTGGATCAGCCCCAGCATTTT. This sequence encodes CASSIGRVDQPQHF.

The CDR3 bases are TGTGCCAGCAGCCATTTAGCGGGAGGTGGAGAGACCCAGTACTTC. This gives the protein CASSHLAGGGETQYF. The chain couples TRBV14 to TRBJ2-5; 10 positions agree with TRBD2. With V trimmed by 3 bases and J by 4 bases, 5 bases remained unmatched. There are 15 residues in the CDR3. Germline assignment: CDR1 SGHDN and CDR2 FVKESK.

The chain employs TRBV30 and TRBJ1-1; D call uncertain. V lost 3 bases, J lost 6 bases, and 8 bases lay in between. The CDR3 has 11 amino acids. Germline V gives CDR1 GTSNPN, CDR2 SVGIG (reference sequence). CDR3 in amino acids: CAWSREAEAFF. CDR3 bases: TGTGCCTGGAGCCGGGAGGCTGAAGCTTTCTTT.

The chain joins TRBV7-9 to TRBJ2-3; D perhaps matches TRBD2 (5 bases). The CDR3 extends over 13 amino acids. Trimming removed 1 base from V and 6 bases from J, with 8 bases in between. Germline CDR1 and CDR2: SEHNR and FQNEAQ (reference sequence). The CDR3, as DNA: TGTGCCAGCAGCTTAGTACTAGACGATACGCAGTATTTT. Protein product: CASSLVLDDTQYF.

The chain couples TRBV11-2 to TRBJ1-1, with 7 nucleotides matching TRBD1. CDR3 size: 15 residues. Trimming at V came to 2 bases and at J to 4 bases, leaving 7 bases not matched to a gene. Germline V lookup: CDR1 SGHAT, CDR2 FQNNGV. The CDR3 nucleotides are TGTGCCAGCAGCTTAAACAGGGGCGGCGTCACTGAAGCTTTCTTT. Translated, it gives CASSLNRGGVTEAFF.

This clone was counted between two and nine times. The CDR3 DNA sequence: TGTGCCAGTAGTAGGACTAGCGGGTTCCTCACAGATACGCAGTATTTT. Residues: CASSRTSGFLTDTQYF. The chain joins TRBV19 to TRBJ2-3, with 11 bases aligning to TRBD2. CDR3 length: 16 residues. The V gene end was trimmed by 4 bases and the J gene end by 2 bases; junction bases not matched to a gene: 5. Germline CDR1 and CDR2: LNHDA and SQIVND (reference sequence).

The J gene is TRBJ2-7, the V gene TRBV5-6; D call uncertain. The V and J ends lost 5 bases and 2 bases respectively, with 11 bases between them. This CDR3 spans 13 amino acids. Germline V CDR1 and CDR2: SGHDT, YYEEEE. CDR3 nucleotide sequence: TGTGCCAGCAGTCTGCCTGCGACCTACGAGCAGTACTTC. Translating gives CASSLPATYEQYF. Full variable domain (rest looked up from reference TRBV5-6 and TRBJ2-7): DAGVTQSPTHLIKTRGQQVTLRCSPKSGHDTVSWYQQALGQGPQFIFQYYEEEERQRGNFPDRFSGHQFPNYSSELNVNALLLGDSALYLCASSLPATYEQYFGPGTRLTVT.

The CDR3 here is CASSLSGSSYNEQFF. CDR3 coding DNA: TGTGCCAGCAGCCTTAGCGGTAGCTCCTACAATGAGCAGTTCTTC. This chain joins TRBV7-8 and TRBJ2-1, with a possible D match to TRBD2 (6 bases). V lost 5 bases to trimming and J lost 0 bases, with 11 bases between them. Per germline, CDR1 SGHVS and CDR2 FQNEAQ. CDR3 size: 15 residues. Supplemented by reference TRBV7-8 and TRBJ2-1, the full variable domain reads GAGVSQSPRYKVAKRGQDVALRCDPISGHVSLFWYQQALGQGPEFLTYFQNEAQLDKSGLPSDRFFAERPEGSVSTLKIQRTQQEDSAVYLCASSLSGSSYNEQFFGPGTRLTVL.

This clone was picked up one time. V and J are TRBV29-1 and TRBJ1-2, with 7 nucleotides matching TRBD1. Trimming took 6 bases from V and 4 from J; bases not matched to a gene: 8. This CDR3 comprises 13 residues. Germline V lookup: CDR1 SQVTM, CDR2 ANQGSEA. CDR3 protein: CSVRTGSFYGYTF. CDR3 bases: TGCAGCGTCAGGACAGGTAGTTTCTATGGCTACACCTTC. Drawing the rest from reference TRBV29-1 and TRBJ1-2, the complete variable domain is SAVISQKPSRDICQRGTSLTIQCQVDSQVTMMFWYRQQPGQSLTLIATANQGSEATYESGFVIDKFPISRPNLTFSTLTVSNMSPEDSSIYLCSVRTGSFYGYTFGSGTRLTVV.

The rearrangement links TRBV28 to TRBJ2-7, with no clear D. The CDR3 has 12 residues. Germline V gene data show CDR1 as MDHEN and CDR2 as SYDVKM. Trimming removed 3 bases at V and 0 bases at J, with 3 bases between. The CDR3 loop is CASSFGSYEQYF. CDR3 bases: TGTGCCAGCAGTTTCGGCTCCTACGAGCAGTACTTC.